The text below deals with one T cell receptor (beta chain). The data derive from a study of CD8+ T cells in alopecia areata. The germline V gene has CDR1 SQVTM and CDR2 ANQGSEA. The CDR3 has 13 residues. V shed 7 bases, J shed 5 bases, and the junction held 7 bases outside the gene matches. This sample's treatment: oral pan-JAK inhibitor, 5-10 mg twice daily. Following RNA extraction, reverse transcription yielded cDNA that acted as the sequencing template. The data were produced by immunoSEQ multiplex PCR, yet TCRdb's version contains in-frame clones alone and is incomplete. The sample has around 180,000 clones; 60% are singletons.

The input for sequencing was CD4+ T cells sorted from blood, taken at week 24, from a patient treated with tofacitinib. The sequence came from a human donor with alopecia areata. This chain uses TRBV29-1 with TRBJ1-1, with 10 bases matching TRBD1. CDR3 coding DNA: TGCAGCGCCGATAGGGGACAGGGGACTGAAGCTTTCTTT. Translated: CSADRGQGTEAFF. Filled out from reference TRBV29-1 and TRBJ1-1, the complete variable domain reads SAVISQKPSRDICQRGTSLTIQCQVDSQVTMMFWYRQQPGQSLTLIATANQGSEATYESGFVIDKFPISRPNLTFSTLTVSNMSPEDSSIYLCSADRGQGTEAFFGQGTRLTVV.